This T cell receptor (beta chain) appears in the sequencing data of a study of Ad26.COV2.S vaccination and SARS-CoV-2 variants. Germline V gene sequence: CDR1 DFQATT, CDR2 SNEGSKA (reference sequence). V gave up 3 bases and J gave up 5 bases, with 4 bases separating them. CDR3 length: 11 amino acids. The treatment was: about 20 received Ad26.COV2.S at low or high dose, single or two shots; a few received placebo; per-sample allocation not given. At day 63 after the first vaccine or placebo injection, samples were drawn. The protocol was immunoSEQ multiplex PCR, while the TCRdb copy is restricted to in-frame clones and leaves out a portion. The data show hundreds of thousands of clones, with around nine tenths seen just once and approximately 5% held by the top ten.

This receptor was identified in a person between 18 and 60 years old who received the Ad26.COV2.S COVID-19 vaccine or a placebo. The specimen comprised peripheral blood, sampled in a trial of Ad26.COV2.S vaccine versus placebo. The rearrangement links TRBV20-1 to TRBJ2-2; no reliable D call. The chain's CDR3 is CSARLTGELFF. The CDR3 DNA is TGCAGTGCTAGGTTGACCGGGGAGCTGTTTTTT.